This T cell receptor (beta chain) emerged from a study of shared clonotypes between healthy human individuals. Study-wide results and caveats: Clonotypes that were shared across a few donors made up around 5% of naive CD4 clonotypes. Depth was large, yet rarefaction showed that sorted-subset sequencing was incomplete.

A word on this clone: The antigen remains undetermined.

The naive CD8 population came from CD45RO-negative cells selected for CCR7, without terminally differentiated effector memory CD45RA+ cells. The germline V and J ends were trimmed by 5 bases and 2 bases, with 13 bases remaining between them. CDR1 and CDR2 (germline): SGHDN, FVKESK. CDR3 length: 14 amino acids. The sorted-subset replicate PCRs were given about 200 ng DNA, which is tens of thousands of T cell genomes. Sequencing used immunoSEQ multiplex PCR; TCRdb keeps in-frame clones, though not all of them. The top ten clones hold 1.7% of a sample with millions of clones, 85% to 95% of them seen once.

The sequenced material came from naive CD8+ T cells from PBMCs. The sequence was collected from a young man in good health. Some clones in this sample may be carry-over from other donors' samples. This chain connects TRBV14 to TRBJ2-7; the D gene is possibly TRBD2 (6 bases). CDR3 bases: TGTGCCAGCAGCGAAAGGGACTCCCCCTACGAGCAGTACTTC. It specifies CASSERDSPYEQYF.